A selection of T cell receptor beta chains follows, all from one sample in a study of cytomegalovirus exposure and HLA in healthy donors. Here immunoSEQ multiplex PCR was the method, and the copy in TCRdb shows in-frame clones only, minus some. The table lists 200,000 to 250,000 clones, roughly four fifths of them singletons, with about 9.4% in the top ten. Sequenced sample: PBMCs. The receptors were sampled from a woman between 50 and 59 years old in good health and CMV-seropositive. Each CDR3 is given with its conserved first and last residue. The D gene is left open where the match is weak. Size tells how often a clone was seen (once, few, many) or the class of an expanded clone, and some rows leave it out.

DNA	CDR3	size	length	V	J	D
TGCAGCGTCCGGGACAGGGTGACCGGGGAGCTGTTTTTT	CSVRDRVTGELFF	.	13	TRBV29-1	TRBJ2-2	TRBD1
TGCGCCAGCAGAGAGGGTATTGGCTATGGCTACACCTTC	CASREGIGYGYTF	once	13	TRBV5-1	TRBJ1-2	.
TGCGCCAGCAGCTTGAGTTCAGGGGACCTCTATGGCTACACCTTC	CASSLSSGDLYGYTF	.	15	TRBV5-1	TRBJ1-2	.
TGTGCCAGCAGCGTAAGGGACAGGCCCAATGAGCAGTTCTTC	CASSVRDRPNEQFF	.	14	TRBV9	TRBJ2-1	TRBD1
TGTGCCAGCATAGACAGGGCCTACGAGCAGTACTTC	CASIDRAYEQYF	.	12	TRBV28	TRBJ2-7	TRBD1
TGTGCCAGCAGCCCCCCAGGGATCAATGAGCAGTTCTTC	CASSPPGINEQFF	.	13	TRBV7-2	TRBJ2-1	.
TGTGCCAGCAGCCCCATTAGAATTACCGGGGAGCTGTTTTTT	CASSPIRITGELFF	.	14	TRBV27	TRBJ2-2	.
TGTGCCAGTAGTATAGATTCGACAGGGGGAGAGGGCTACACCTTC	CASSIDSTGGEGYTF	.	15	TRBV19	TRBJ1-2	TRBD1
TGTGCTAGTGGTTTGGTACTAGCGGGGAACACCGGGGAGCTGTTTTTT	CASGLVLAGNTGELFF	.	16	TRBV12-5	TRBJ2-2	TRBD2
TGTGCCAGCAGTAAACAAGGACAGGGAAGGGTCGGGGAGCTGTTTTTT	CASSKQGQGRVGELFF	.	16	TRBV2	TRBJ2-2	TRBD1
TGCGCCAGCAGAGGGCGGGGGGGCTTGGAGACCCAGTACTTC	CASRGRGGLETQYF	.	14	TRBV5-1	TRBJ2-5	TRBD2
TGTGCCAGCAGCTTGGTCCAGAACTATGGCTACACCTTC	CASSLVQNYGYTF	few	13	TRBV5-6	TRBJ1-2	.
TGTGCCAGCAGCACAAAAACAGGGGGCCAGTATGGCTACACCTTC	CASSTKTGGQYGYTF	.	15	TRBV5-8	TRBJ1-2	TRBD1
TGTGCCAGCAGTTACTCGAGCATCTCACCCCTCCACTTT	CASSYSSISPLHF	.	13	TRBV6-5	TRBJ1-6	.
TGTGCCAGCAGCTTAGTGGCGGGGGAGTCCCAGTACTTC	CASSLVAGESQYF	.	13	TRBV7-9	TRBJ2-5	TRBD2
TGTGCCAGCAGTGAAGGGGCAATACGCACAGATACGCAGTATTTT	CASSEGAIRTDTQYF	.	15	TRBV6-1	TRBJ2-3	.
TGCGCCAGCAGCCAAGATTTAGGGACAGGGGTTCATGGCTACACCTTC	CASSQDLGTGVHGYTF	.	16	TRBV4-3	TRBJ1-2	TRBD1
TGTGCCAGTAGTATTGGGGGGGTTCCCGAAGTTTTGAGGCCCCAGCATTTT	CASSIGGVPEVLRPQHF	.	17	TRBV19	TRBJ1-5	.
TGTGCCAGTAGTATAAGACTAGCCGCCAGACTGACCGGGGAGCTGTTTTTT	CASSIRLAARLTGELFF	.	17	TRBV19	TRBJ2-2	TRBD2
TGTGCCACCAGCAGAGAGCCGGACGGGGGATTTCAGCCCCAGCATTTT	CATSREPDGGFQPQHF	.	16	TRBV15	TRBJ1-5	.
TGCGCCAGCAGCTTGGATATCAGACAGTCTGGAGCAGATACGCAGTATTTT	CASSLDIRQSGADTQYF	.	17	TRBV5-1	TRBJ2-3	.
TGTGCCTGGAGTGGGCCATCCAGAGAGACCCAGTACTTC	CAWSGPSRETQYF	.	13	TRBV30	TRBJ2-5	.
TGTGCCAGCAGCCTTAAAGCAGGGGCCGGAGAAGCTTTCTTT	CASSLKAGAGEAFF	.	14	TRBV7-3	TRBJ1-1	.
TGTGCCAGCAGCAAGATCCGGGACAGGGATTCTGGAAACACCATATATTTT	CASSKIRDRDSGNTIYF	.	17	TRBV21-1	TRBJ1-3	.
TGCGCCAGCAGCTTGTCAGGGGAGAACACTGAAGCTTTCTTT	CASSLSGENTEAFF	.	14	TRBV5-1	TRBJ1-1	.
TGCGCCAGCAGCCAAGATCTGCGGGGGGGACAAGATACGCAGTATTTT	CASSQDLRGGQDTQYF	.	16	TRBV4-3	TRBJ2-3	TRBD2
TGTGCCAGCAGCCATGACAGGGGAGACAATGAGCAGTTCTTC	CASSHDRGDNEQFF	.	14	TRBV7-8	TRBJ2-1	TRBD1
TGTGCCAGCACCACCTTTGACAGGGGGACTGAAGCTTTCTTT	CASTTFDRGTEAFF	.	14	TRBV5-6	TRBJ1-1	TRBD1
TGTGCCATCAGACCAGGTACGGGGTCGAAATTAACTGAAGCTTTCTTT	CAIRPGTGSKLTEAFF	.	16	TRBV10-3	TRBJ1-1	.